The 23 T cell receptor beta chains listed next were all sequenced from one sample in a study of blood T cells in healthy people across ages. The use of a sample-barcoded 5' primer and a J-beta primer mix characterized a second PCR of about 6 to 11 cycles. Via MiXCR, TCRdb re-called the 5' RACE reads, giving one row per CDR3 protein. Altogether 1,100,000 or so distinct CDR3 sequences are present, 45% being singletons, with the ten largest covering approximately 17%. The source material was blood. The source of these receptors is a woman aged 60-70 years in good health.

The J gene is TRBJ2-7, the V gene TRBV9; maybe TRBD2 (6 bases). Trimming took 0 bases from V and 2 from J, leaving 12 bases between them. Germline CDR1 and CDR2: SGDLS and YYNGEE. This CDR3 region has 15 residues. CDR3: CASSVGGGLTYEQYF. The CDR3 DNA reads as TGTGCCAGCAGCGTAGGGGGAGGCCTAACCTACGAGCAGTACTTC.

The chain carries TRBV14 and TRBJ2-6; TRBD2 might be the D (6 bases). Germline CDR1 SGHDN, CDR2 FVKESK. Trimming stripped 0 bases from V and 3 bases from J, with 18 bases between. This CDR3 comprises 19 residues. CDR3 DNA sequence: TGTGCCAGCAGCCAAGATGGCCAGGAGGGCCTCCTTGGGGCCAACGTCCTGACTTTC. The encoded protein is CASSQDGQEGLLGANVLTF.

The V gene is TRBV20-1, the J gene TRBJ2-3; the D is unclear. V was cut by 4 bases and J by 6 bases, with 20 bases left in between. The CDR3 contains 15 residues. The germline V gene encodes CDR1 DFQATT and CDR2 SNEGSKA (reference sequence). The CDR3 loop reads CSAIPPTNWSDTQYF. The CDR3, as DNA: TGCAGTGCTATTCCCCCCACCAATTGGTCCGATACGCAGTATTTT.

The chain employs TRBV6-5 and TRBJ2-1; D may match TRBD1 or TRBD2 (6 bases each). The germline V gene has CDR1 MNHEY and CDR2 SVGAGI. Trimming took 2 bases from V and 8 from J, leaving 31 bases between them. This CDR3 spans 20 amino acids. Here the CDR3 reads CASSYAKRDTLAPGVHEQFF. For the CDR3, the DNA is TGTGCCAGCAGTTACGCCAAACGGGACACCCTAGCCCCGGGGGTTCATGAGCAGTTCTTC.

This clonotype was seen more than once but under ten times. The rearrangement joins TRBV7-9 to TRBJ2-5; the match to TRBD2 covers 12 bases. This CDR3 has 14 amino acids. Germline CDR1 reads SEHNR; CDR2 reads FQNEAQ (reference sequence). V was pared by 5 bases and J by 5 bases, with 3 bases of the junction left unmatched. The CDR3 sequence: CASSGGTSGETQYF. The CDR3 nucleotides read TGTGCCAGCAGCGGCGGGACTAGCGGGGAGACCCAGTACTTC. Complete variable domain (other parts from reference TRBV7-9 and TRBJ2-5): DTGVSQNPRHKITKRGQNVTFRCDPISEHNRLYWYRQTLGQGPEFLTYFQNEAQLEKSRLLSDRFSAERPKGSFSTLEIQRTEQGDSAMYLCASSGGTSGETQYFGPGTRLLVL.

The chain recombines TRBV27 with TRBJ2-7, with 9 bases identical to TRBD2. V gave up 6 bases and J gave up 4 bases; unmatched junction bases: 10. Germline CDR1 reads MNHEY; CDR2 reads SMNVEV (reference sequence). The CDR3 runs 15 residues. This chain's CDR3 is CASSPGTSSKYEQYF. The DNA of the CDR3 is TGTGCCAGCAGCCCGGGGACTAGCAGCAAGTACGAGCAGTACTTC.

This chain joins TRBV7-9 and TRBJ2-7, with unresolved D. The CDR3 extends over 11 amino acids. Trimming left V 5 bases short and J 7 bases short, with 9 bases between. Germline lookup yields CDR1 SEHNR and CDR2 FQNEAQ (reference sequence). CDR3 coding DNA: TGTGCCAGCAGCGAACAAAGAGAGCAGTACTTC. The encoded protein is CASSEQREQYF.

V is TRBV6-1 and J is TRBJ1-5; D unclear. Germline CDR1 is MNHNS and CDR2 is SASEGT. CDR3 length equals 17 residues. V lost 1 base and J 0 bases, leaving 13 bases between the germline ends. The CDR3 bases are TGTGCCAGCAGTGAAGGAATGGGTATACTTAGCAATCAGCCCCAGCATTTT. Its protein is CASSEGMGILSNQPQHF.

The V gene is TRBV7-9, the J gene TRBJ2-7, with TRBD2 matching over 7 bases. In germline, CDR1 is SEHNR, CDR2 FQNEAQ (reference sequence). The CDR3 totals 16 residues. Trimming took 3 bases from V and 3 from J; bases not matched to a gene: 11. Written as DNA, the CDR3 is TGTGCCAGCAGCTTCCTATCCGGGGACTACAGCTACGAGCAGTACTTC. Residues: CASSFLSGDYSYEQYF.

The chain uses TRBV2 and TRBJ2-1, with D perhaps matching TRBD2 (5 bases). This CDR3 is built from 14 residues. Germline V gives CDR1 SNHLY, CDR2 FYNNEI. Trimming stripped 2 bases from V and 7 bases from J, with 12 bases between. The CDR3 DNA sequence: TGTGCCAGCAGTGAAAGGCCGGGGAGTAATGAGCAGTTCTTC. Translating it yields CASSERPGSNEQFF.

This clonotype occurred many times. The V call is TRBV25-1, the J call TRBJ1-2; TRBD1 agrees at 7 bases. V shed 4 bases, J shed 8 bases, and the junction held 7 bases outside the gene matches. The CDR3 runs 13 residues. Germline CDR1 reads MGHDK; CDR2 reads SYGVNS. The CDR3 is CASSAGGQGGYTF. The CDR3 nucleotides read TGTGCCAGCAGTGCAGGGGGGCAAGGAGGCTACACCTTC.

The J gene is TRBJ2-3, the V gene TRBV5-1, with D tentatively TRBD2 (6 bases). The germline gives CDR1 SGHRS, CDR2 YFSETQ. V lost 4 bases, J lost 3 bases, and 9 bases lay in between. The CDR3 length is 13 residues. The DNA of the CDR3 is TGCGCCAGCAGCCGGACTATTACAGATACGCAGTATTTT. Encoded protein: CASSRTITDTQYF.

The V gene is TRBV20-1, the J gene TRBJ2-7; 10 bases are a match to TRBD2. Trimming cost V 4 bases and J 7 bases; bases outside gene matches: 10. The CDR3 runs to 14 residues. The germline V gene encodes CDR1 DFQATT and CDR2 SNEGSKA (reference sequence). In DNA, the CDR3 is TGCAGTGCTAACCCGGGACTAGCGATGGGGGAGCAGTACTTC. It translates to CSANPGLAMGEQYF.

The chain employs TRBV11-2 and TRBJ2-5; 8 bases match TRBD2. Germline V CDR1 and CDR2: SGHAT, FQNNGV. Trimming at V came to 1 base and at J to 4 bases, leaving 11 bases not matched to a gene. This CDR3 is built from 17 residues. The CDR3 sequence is CASSLALQREFPETQYF. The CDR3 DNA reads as TGTGCCAGCAGCTTAGCCCTCCAGCGGGAGTTCCCAGAGACCCAGTACTTC.

The CDR3 nucleotides are TGTGCCAGCTCAACGGTCCTATCACGCACAGATACGCAGTATTTT. It is translated as CASSTVLSRTDTQYF. The V and J genes are TRBV27 and TRBJ2-3, with no clear D. Germline CDR1 MNHEY, CDR2 SMNVEV (reference sequence). The ends were cut back, 8 bases at V and 1 base at J, with 16 bases in the middle. The CDR3 loop spans 15 amino acids.

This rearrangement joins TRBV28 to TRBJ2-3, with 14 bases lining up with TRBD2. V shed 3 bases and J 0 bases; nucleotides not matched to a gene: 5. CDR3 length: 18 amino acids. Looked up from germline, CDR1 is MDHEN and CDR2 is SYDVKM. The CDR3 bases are TGTGCCAGCAGTTTCTGGACTAGCGGGAGGTCAAGCACAGATACGCAGTATTTT. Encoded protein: CASSFWTSGRSSTDTQYF.

CDR3: CASSPHSGPGQGVQYF. CDR3 DNA: TGTGCCAGCAGCCCGCATTCGGGGCCGGGACAGGGGGTTCAGTACTTC. The genes are TRBV11-3 and TRBJ2-7, with 11 bases identical to TRBD1. The CDR3 sequence is 16 residues long. Germline V gene sequence: CDR1 SGHNT, CDR2 YENEEA. The ends lost 5 bases at V and 10 bases at J; junction bases unmatched: 16.

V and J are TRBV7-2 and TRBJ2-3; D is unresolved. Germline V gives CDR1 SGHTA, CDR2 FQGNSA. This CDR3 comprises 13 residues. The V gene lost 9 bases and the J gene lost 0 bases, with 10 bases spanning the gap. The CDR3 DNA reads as TGTGCCAGTACAGTTCCTAGCACAGATACGCAGTATTTT. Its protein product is CASTVPSTDTQYF.

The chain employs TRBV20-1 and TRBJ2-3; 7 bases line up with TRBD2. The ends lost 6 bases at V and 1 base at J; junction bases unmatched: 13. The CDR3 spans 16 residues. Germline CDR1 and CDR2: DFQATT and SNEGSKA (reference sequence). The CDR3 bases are TGCAGTGCAGCCCGCCTTCGGGGGGAGGGCACAGATACGCAGTATTTT. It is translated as CSAARLRGEGTDTQYF.

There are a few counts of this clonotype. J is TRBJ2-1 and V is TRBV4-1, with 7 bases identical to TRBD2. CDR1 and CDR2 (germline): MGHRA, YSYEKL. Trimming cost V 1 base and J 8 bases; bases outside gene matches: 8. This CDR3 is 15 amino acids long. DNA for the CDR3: TGCGCCAGCAGCCAAGTGGGGGGAGGGCGCGATGAGCAGTTCTTC. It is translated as CASSQVGGGRDEQFF.

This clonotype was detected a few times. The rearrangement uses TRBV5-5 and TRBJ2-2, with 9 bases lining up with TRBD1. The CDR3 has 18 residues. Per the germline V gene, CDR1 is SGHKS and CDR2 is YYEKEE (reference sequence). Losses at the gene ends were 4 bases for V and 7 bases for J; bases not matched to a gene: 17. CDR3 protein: CASSPWPQDRGSGGELFF. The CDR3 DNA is TGTGCCAGCAGCCCTTGGCCCCAGGACAGGGGCTCGGGCGGGGAGCTGTTTTTT.

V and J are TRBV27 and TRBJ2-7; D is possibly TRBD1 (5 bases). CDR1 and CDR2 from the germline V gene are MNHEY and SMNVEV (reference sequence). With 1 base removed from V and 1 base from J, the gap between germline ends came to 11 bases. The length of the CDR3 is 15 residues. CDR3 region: CASSLWQGMSYEQYF. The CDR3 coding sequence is TGTGCCAGCAGTTTATGGCAGGGAATGTCCTACGAGCAGTACTTC.

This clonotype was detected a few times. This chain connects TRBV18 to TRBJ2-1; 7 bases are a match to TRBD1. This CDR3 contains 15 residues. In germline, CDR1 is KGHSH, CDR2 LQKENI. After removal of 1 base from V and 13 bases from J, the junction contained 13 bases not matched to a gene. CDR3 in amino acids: CASSPQEQGEKGQFF. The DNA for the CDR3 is TGTGCCAGCTCACCACAAGAGCAGGGGGAAAAGGGTCAGTTCTTC.